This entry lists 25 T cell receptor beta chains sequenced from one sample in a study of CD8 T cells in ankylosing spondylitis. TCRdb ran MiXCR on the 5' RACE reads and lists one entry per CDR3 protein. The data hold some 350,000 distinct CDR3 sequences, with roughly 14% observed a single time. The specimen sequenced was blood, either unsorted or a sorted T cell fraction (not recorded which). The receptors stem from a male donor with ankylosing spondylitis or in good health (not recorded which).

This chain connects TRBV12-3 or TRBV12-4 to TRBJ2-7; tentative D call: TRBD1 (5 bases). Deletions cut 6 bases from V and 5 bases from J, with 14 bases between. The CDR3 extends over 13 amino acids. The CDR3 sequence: CASSKTQGHEQYF. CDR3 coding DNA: TGTGCCAGCAGCAAAACGCAGGGCCACGAGCAGTACTTC.

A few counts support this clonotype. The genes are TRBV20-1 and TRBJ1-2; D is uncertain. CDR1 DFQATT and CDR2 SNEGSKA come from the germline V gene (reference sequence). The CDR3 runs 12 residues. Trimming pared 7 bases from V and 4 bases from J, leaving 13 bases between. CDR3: CSVSGRRYGYTF. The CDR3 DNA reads TGCAGTGTGTCAGGTCGGCGCTATGGCTACACCTTC.

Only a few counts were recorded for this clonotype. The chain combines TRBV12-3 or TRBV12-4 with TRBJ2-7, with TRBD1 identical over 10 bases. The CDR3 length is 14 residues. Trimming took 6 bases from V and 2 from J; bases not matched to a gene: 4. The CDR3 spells CASRRQGAAYEQYF. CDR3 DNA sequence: TGTGCCAGCAGGCGACAGGGGGCGGCCTACGAGCAGTACTTC.

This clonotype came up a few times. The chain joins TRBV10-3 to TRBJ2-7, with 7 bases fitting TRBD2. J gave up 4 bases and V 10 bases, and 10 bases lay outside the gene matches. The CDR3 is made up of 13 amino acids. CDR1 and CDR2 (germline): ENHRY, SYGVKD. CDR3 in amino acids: CATSGSGQYEQYF. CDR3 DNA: TGTGCCACCTCAGGTAGCGGGCAATACGAGCAGTACTTC.

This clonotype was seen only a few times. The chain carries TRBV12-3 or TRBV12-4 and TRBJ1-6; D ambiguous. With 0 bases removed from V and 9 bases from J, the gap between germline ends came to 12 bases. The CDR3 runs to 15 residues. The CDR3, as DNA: TGTGCCAGCAGTTTAGCGCCCGGGGAGGTTTCACCCCTCCACTTT. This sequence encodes CASSLAPGEVSPLHF.

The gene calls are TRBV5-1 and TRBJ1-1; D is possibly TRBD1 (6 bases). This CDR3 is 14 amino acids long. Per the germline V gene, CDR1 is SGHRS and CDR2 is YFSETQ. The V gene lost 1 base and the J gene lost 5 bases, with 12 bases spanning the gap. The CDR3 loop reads CASSLQPGETEAFF. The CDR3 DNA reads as TGCGCCAGCAGCTTGCAGCCAGGGGAGACTGAAGCTTTCTTT.

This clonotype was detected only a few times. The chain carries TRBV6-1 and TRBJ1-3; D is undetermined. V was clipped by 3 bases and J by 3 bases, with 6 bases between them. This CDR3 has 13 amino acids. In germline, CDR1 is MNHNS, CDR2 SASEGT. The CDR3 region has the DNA TGTGCCAGCAGTGAGGTCTATGGAAACACCATATATTTT. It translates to CASSEVYGNTIYF.

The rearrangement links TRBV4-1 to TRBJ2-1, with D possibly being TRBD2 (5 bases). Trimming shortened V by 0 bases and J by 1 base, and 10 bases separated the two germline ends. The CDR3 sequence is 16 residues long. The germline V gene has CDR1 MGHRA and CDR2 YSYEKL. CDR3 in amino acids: CASSQELGVSYNEQFF. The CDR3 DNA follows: TGCGCCAGCAGCCAAGAATTGGGAGTATCCTACAATGAGCAGTTCTTC.

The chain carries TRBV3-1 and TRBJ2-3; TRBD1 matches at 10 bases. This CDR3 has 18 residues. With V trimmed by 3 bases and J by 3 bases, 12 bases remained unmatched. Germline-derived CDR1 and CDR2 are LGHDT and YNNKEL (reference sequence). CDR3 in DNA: TGTGCCAGCAGCCACGGTTCCTCGACAGGGGGCAGGACAGATACGCAGTATTTT. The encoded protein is CASSHGSSTGGRTDTQYF.

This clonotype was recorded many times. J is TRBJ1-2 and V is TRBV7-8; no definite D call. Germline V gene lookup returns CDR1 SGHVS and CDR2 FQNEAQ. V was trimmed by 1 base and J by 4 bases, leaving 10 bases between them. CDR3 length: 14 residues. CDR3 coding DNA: TGTGCCAGCAGCTTAGAAGCTTTCTCCTATGGCTACACCTTC. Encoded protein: CASSLEAFSYGYTF.

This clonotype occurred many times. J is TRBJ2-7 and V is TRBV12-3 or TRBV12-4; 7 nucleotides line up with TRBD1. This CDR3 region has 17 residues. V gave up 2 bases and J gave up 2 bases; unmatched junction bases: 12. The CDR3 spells CASSLRITGQTPYEQYF. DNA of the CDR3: TGTGCCAGCAGTTTACGGATTACGGGACAGACCCCCTACGAGCAGTACTTC.

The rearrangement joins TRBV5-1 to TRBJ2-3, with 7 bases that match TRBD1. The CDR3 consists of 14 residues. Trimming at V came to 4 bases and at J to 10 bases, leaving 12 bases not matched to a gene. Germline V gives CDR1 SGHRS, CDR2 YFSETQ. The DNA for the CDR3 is TGCGCCAGCAGCGGCCGGGACAGTGTAGCTGCGCAGTATTTT. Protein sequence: CASSGRDSVAAQYF.

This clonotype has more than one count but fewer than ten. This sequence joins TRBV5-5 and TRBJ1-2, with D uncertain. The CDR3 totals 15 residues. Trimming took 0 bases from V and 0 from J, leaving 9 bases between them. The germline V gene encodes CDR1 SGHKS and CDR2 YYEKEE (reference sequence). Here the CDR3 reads CASSLGSDPNYGYTF. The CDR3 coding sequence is TGTGCCAGCAGCTTGGGTTCAGACCCTAACTATGGCTACACCTTC.

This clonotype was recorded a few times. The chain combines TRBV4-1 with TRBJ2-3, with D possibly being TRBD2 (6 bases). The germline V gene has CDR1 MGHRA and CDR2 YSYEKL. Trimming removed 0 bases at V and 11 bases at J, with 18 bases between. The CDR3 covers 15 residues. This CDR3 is CASSQDEGLGRLQYF. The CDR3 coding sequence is TGCGCCAGCAGCCAAGATGAGGGCCTGGGGAGGTTGCAGTATTTT.

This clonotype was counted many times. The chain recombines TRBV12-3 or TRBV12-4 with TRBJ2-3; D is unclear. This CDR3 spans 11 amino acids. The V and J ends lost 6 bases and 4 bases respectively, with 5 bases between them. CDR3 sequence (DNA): TGTGCCAGCAGCCGGGCAGATACGCAGTATTTT. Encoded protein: CASSRADTQYF.

The CDR3, as DNA: TGTGCCAGCAGTTACTCGGCCTATAGGACAGAGGATTTCAATGAGCAGTTCTTC. This encodes CASSYSAYRTEDFNEQFF. This chain connects TRBV6-5 to TRBJ2-1, with D possibly matching TRBD1 (6 bases). Germline V gene data show CDR1 as MNHEY and CDR2 as SVGAGI. This CDR3 spans 18 amino acids. Trimming removed 0 bases at V and 6 bases at J, with 21 bases between.

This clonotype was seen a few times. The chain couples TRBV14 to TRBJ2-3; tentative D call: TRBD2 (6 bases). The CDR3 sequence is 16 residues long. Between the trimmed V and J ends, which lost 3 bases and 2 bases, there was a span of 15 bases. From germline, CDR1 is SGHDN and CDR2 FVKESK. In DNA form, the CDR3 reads TGTGCCAGCAGCCAGTTAGCGGCGCCACTCACAGATACGCAGTATTTT. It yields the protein CASSQLAAPLTDTQYF.

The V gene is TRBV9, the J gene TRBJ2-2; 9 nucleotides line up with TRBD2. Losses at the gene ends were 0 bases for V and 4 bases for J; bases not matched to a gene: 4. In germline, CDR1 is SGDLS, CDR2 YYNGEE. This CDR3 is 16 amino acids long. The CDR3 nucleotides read TGTGCCAGCAGCGTAGCTAGCGGGGCGGGCACCGGGGAGCTGTTTTTT. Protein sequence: CASSVASGAGTGELFF.

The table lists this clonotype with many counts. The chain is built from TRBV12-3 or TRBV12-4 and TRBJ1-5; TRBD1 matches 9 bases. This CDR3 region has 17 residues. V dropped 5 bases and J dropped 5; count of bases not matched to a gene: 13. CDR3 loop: CASSPHPGQGGDQPQHF. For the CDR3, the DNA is TGTGCCAGCAGTCCGCATCCGGGACAGGGAGGAGATCAGCCCCAGCATTTT.

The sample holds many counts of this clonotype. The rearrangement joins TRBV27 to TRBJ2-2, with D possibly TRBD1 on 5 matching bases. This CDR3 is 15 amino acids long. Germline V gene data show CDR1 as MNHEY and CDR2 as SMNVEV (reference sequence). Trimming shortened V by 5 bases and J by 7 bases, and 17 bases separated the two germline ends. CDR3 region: CASSPSGAWGGELFF. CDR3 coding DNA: TGTGCCAGCAGTCCCTCTGGGGCGTGGGGCGGGGAGCTGTTTTTT.

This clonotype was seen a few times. CDR3 loop: CASSWDSSTYEQYF. In nucleotides, the CDR3 is TGCGCCAGCAGCTGGGACAGCTCTACCTACGAGCAGTACTTC. This sequence joins TRBV5-1 and TRBJ2-7, with TRBD1 identical over 7 bases. CDR1 and CDR2 from the germline V gene are SGHRS and YFSETQ. This CDR3 has 14 amino acids. The V segment lost 3 bases and the J segment 2 bases; nucleotides outside the gene matches: 5.

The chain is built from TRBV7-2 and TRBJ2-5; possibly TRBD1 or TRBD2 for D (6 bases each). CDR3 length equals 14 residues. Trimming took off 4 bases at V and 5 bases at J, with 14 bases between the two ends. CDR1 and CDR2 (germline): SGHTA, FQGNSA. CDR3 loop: CASSSGAGLETQYF. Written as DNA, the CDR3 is TGTGCCAGCAGCTCGGGGGCTGGCCTGGAGACCCAGTACTTC.

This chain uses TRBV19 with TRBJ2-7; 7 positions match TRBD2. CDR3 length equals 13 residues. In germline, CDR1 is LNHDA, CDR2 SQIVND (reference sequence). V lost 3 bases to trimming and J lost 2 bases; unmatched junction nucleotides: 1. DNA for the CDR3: TGTGCCAGTAGTATGACTAGCACCTACGAGCAGTACTTC. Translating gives CASSMTSTYEQYF.

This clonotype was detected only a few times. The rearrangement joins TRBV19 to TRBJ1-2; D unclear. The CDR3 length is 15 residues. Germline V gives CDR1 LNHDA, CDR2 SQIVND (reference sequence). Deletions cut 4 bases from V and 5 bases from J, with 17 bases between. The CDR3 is CASSRSSGLSYGYTF. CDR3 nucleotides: TGTGCCAGTAGTAGATCTTCAGGACTGTCGTATGGCTACACCTTC.

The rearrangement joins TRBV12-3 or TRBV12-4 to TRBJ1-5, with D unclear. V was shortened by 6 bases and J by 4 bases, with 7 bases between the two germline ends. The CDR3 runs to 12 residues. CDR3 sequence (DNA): TGTGCCAGCAGGTCCGTGAATCAGCCCCAGCATTTT. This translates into CASRSVNQPQHF.